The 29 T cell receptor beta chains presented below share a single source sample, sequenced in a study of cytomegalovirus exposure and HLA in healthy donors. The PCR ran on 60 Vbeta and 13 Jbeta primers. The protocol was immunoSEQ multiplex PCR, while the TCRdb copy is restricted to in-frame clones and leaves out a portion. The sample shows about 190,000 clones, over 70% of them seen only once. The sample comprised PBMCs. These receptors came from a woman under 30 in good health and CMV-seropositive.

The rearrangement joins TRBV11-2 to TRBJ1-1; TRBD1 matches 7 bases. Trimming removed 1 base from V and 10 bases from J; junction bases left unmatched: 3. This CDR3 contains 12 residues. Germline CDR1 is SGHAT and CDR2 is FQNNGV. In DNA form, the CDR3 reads TGTGCCAGCAGCTTAGGGCAGGGGGGAGCTTTCTTT. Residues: CASSLGQGGAFF. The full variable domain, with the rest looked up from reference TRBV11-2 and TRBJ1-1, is EAGVAQSPRYKIIEKRQSVAFWCNPISGHATLYWYQQILGQGPKLLIQFQNNGVVDDSQLPKDRFSAERLKGVDSTLKIQPAKLEDSAVYLCASSLGQGGAFFGQGTRLTVV.

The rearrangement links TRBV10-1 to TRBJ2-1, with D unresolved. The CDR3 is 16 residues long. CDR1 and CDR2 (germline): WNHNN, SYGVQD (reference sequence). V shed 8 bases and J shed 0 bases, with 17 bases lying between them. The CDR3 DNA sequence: TGCGCCAGCTATGCCCCGGCGGCTAGCTCCTACAATGAGCAGTTCTTC. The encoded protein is CASYAPAASSYNEQFF.

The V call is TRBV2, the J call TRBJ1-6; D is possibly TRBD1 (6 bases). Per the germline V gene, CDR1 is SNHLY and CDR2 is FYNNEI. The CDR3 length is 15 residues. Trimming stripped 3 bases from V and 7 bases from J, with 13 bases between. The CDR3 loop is CASSDPQGSNSPLHF. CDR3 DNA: TGTGCCAGCAGTGACCCACAGGGATCGAATTCACCCCTCCACTTT.

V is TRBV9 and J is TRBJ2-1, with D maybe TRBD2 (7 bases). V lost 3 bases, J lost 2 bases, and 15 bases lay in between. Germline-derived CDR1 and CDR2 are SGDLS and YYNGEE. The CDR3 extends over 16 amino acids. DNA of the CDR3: TGTGCCAGCAGCGCGGATGCGGGGGCCCCCTACAATGAGCAGTTCTTC. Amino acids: CASSADAGAPYNEQFF.

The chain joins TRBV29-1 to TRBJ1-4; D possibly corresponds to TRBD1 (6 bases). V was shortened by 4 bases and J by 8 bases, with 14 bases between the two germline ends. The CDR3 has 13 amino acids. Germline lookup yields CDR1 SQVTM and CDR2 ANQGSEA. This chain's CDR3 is CSVGRGTGEKLFF. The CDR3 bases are TGCAGCGTTGGCAGGGGTACAGGGGAAAAACTGTTTTTT.

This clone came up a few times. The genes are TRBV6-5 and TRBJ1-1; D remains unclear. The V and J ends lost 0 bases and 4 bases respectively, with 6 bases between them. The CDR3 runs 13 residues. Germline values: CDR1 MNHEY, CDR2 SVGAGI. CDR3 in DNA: TGTGCCAGCAGTTACTCAGGAGCCACTGAAGCTTTCTTT. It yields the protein CASSYSGATEAFF.

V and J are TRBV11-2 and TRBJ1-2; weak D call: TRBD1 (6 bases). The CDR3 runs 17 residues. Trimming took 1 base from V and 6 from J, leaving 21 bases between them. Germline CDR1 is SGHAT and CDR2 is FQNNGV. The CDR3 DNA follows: TGTGCCAGCAGCTTAGCTGTCAGCGTGTTAGGGGGTGATGGCTACACCTTC. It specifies CASSLAVSVLGGDGYTF.

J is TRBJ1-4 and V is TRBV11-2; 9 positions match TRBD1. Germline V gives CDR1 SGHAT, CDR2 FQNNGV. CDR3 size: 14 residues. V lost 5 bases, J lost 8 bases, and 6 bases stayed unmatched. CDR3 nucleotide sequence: TGTGCCAGCAGCCCCGACAGGGGGAGGGAAAAACTGTTTTTT. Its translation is CASSPDRGREKLFF.

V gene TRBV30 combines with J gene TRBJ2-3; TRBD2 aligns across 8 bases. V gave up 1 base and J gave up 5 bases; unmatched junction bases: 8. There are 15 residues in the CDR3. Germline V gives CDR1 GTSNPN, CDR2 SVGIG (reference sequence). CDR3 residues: CAWSEDSGVIDTQYF. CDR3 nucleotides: TGTGCCTGGAGTGAGGATAGCGGGGTAATAGATACGCAGTATTTT.

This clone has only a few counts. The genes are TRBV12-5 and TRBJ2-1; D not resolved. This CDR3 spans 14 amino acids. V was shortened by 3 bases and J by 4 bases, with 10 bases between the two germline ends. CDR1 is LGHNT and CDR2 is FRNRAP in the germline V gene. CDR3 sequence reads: CASGFGDSYNEQFF. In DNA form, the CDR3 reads TGTGCTAGTGGTTTTGGAGACTCATACAATGAGCAGTTCTTC.

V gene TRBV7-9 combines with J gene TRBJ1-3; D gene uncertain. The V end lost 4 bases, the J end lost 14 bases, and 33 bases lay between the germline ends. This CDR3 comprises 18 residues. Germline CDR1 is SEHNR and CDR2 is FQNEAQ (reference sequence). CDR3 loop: CASSSTRSGGGLGVSVYF. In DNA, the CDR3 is TGTGCCAGCAGCTCTACGCGATCGGGAGGAGGACTCGGAGTTTCGGTATATTTT.

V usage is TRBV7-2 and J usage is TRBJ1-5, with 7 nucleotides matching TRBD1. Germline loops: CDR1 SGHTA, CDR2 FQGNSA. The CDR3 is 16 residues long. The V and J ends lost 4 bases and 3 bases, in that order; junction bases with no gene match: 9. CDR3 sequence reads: CASSYYPTGANQPQHF. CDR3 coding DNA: TGTGCCAGCAGCTACTACCCAACAGGGGCCAATCAGCCCCAGCATTTT. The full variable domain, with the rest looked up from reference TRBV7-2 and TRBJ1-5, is GAGVSQSPSNKVTEKGKDVELRCDPISGHTALYWYRQSLGQGLEFLIYFQGNSAPDKSGLPSDRFSAERTGGSVSTLTIQRTQQEDSAVYLCASSYYPTGANQPQHFGDGTRLSIL.

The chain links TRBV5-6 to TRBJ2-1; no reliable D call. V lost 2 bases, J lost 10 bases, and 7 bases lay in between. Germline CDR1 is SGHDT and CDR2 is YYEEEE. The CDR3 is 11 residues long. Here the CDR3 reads CASSFNGEQFF. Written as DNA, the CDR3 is TGTGCCAGCAGCTTTAACGGGGAGCAGTTCTTC. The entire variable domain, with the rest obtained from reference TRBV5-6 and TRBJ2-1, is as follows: DAGVTQSPTHLIKTRGQQVTLRCSPKSGHDTVSWYQQALGQGPQFIFQYYEEEERQRGNFPDRFSGHQFPNYSSELNVNALLLGDSALYLCASSFNGEQFFGPGTRLTVL.

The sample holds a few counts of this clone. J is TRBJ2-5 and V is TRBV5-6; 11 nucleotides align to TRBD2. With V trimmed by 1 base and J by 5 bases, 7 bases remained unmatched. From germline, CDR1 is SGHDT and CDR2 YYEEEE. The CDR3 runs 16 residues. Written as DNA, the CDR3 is TGTGCCAGCAGCTTGCTTAGCGGGGGGGCTTATGAGACCCAGTACTTC. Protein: CASSLLSGGAYETQYF.

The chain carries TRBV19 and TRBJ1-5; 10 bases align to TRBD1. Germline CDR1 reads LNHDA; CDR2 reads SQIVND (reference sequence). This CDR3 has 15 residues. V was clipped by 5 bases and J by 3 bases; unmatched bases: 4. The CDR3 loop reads CASSDDRGLNQPQHF. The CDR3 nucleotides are TGTGCCAGTAGTGACGACAGGGGGCTCAATCAGCCCCAGCATTTT.

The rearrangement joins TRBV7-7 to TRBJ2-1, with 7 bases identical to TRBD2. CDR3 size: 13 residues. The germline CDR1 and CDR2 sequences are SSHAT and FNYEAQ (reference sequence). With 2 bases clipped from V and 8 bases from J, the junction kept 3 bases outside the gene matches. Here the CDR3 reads CASSLQRGDEQFF. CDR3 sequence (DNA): TGTGCCAGCAGCTTACAGCGGGGAGATGAGCAGTTCTTC.

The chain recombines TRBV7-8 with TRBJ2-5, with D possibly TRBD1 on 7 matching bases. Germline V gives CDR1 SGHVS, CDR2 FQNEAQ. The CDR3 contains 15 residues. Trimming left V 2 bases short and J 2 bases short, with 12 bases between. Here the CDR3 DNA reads TGTGCCAGCAGCTTAAGTCCAGGGGGGCAAGAGACCCAGTACTTC. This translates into CASSLSPGGQETQYF. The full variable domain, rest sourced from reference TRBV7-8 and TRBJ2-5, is GAGVSQSPRYKVAKRGQDVALRCDPISGHVSLFWYQQALGQGPEFLTYFQNEAQLDKSGLPSDRFFAERPEGSVSTLKIQRTQQEDSAVYLCASSLSPGGQETQYFGPGTRLLVL.

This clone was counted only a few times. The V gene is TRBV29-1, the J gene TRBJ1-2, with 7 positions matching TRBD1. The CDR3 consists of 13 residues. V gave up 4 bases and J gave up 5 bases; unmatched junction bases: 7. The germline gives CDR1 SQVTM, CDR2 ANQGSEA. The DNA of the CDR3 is TGCAGCGTTGCCCCAGGGGGTGGGTATGGCTACACCTTC. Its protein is CSVAPGGGYGYTF.

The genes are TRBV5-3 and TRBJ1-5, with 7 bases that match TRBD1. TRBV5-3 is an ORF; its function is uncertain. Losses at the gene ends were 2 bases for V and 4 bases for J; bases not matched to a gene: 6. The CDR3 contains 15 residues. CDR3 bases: TGTGCCAGAAGCTTAAGAAAGACAGGGAATCAGCCCCAGCATTTT. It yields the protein CARSLRKTGNQPQHF.

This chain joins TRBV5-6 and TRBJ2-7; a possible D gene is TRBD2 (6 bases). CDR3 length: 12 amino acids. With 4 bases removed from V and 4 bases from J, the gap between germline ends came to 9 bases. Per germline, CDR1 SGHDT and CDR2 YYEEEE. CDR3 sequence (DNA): TGTGCCAGCAGCCGGGCGGGGTACGAGCAGTACTTC. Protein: CASSRAGYEQYF.

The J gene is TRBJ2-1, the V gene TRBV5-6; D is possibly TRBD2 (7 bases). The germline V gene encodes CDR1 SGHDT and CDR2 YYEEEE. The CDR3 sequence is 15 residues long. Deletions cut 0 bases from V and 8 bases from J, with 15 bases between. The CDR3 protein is CASSLGTGGGDEQFF. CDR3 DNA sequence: TGTGCCAGCAGCTTGGGTACGGGGGGCGGAGATGAGCAGTTCTTC.

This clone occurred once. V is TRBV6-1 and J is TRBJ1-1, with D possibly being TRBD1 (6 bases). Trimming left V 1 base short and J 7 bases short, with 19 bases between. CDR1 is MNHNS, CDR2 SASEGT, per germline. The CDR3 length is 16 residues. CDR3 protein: CASSEGRGAFRDEAFF. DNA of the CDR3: TGTGCCAGCAGTGAAGGTCGGGGGGCTTTTAGGGATGAAGCTTTCTTT.

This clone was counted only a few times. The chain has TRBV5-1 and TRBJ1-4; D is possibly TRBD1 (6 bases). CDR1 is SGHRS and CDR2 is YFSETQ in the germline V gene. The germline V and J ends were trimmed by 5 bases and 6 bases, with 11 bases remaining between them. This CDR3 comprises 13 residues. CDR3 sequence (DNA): TGCGCCAGCAGTCTGGGGGCAGATGAAAAACTGTTTTTT. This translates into CASSLGADEKLFF.

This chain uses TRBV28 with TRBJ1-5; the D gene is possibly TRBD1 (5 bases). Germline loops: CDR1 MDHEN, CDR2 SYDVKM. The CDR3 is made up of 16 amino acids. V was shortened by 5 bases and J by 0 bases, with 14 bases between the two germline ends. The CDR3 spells CASSPSTEYSNQPQHF. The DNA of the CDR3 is TGTGCCAGCAGTCCATCGACAGAGTATAGCAATCAGCCCCAGCATTTT.

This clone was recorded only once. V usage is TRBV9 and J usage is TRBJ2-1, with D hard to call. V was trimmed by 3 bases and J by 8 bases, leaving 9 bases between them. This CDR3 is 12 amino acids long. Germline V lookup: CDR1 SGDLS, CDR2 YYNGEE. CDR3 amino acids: CASSAGGYEQFF. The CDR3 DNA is TGTGCCAGCAGCGCAGGTGGGTATGAGCAGTTCTTC.

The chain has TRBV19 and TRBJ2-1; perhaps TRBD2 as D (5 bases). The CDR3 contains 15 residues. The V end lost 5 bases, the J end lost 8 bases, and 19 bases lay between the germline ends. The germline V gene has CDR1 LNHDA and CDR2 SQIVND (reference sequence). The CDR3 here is CASSLFPQAGYEQFF. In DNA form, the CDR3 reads TGTGCCAGTAGTCTTTTCCCCCAGGCGGGTTATGAGCAGTTCTTC.

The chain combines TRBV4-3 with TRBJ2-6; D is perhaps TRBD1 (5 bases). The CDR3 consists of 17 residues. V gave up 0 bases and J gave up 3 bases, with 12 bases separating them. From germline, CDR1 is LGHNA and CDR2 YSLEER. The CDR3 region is CASSQDPGIGGANVLTF. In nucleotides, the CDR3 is TGCGCCAGCAGCCAAGATCCAGGGATAGGTGGGGCCAACGTCCTGACTTTC.

In nucleotides, the CDR3 is TGTGCCAGCAGTGAGGGGATTGGGACAGCCTATGGCTACACCTTC. This gives the protein CASSEGIGTAYGYTF. The V and J genes are TRBV6-1 and TRBJ1-2, with 7 bases identical to TRBD1. The CDR3 has 15 residues. Unmatched junction bases numbered 8, after V lost 3 bases and J lost 4 bases. Germline V gene sequence: CDR1 MNHNS, CDR2 SASEGT.

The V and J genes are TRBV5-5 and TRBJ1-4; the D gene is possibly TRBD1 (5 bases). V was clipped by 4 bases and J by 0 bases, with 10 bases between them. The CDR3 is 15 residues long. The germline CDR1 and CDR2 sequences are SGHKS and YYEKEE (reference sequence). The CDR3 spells CASSTTGSTNEKLFF. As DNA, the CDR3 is TGTGCCAGCAGCACAACAGGATCAACTAATGAAAAACTGTTTTTT. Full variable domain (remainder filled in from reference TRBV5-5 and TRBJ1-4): DAGVTQSPTHLIKTRGQQVTLRCSPISGHKSVSWYQQVLGQGPQFIFQYYEKEERGRGNFPDRFSARQFPNYSSELNVNALLLGDSALYLCASSTTGSTNEKLFFGSGTQLSVL.